The 21 T cell receptor beta chains below all came from one sample that was sequenced in a study of cytomegalovirus exposure and HLA in healthy donors. PCR primers comprised 60 Vbeta and 13 Jbeta primers. Data came from immunoSEQ multiplex PCR; TCRdb stores just in-frame clones and leaves some out. The sample shows 250,000 to 350,000 clones, 80% to 90% of them seen only once. The material sequenced was PBMCs. All receptors come from a man in his forties in good health and CMV-seropositive.

This clone was seen more than once but under ten times. The rearrangement joins TRBV5-1 to TRBJ1-1; D not certain. V lost 4 bases and J 6 bases, leaving 16 bases between the germline ends. The CDR3 extends over 14 amino acids. Germline CDR1 SGHRS, CDR2 YFSETQ. The CDR3 nucleotides are TGCGCCAGCAGCGCCGAGACGGGAACAGCTGAAGCTTTCTTT. This translates into CASSAETGTAEAFF.

This clone was seen more than once but under ten times. The V gene is TRBV6-5, the J gene TRBJ1-1, with D perhaps matching TRBD1 (5 bases). V dropped 5 bases and J dropped 4 bases, with 14 bases sitting between them. The germline V gene has CDR1 MNHEY and CDR2 SVGAGI. The CDR3 covers 14 residues. The CDR3 is CASSKTPGGTEAFF. The CDR3, as DNA: TGTGCCAGCAGTAAGACCCCCGGGGGCACTGAAGCTTTCTTT.

This chain connects TRBV18 to TRBJ2-3; 7 bases match TRBD1. CDR3 length: 14 residues. V dropped 6 bases and J dropped 0; count of bases not matched to a gene: 3. Germline V gives CDR1 KGHSH, CDR2 LQKENI. DNA for the CDR3: TGTGCCAGCTCCAAACAGGGGAGCACAGATACGCAGTATTTT. Translation: CASSKQGSTDTQYF. Using reference TRBV18 and TRBJ2-3 for the parts outside the CDR3, the full variable domain is NAGVMQNPRHLVRRRGQEARLRCSPMKGHSHVYWYRQLPEEGLKFMVYLQKENIIDESGMPKERFSAEFPKEGPSILRIQQVVRGDSAAYFCASSKQGSTDTQYFGPGTRLTVL.

The V gene is TRBV6-5, the J gene TRBJ2-7; 7 bases match TRBD1. The CDR3 consists of 16 residues. After removal of 2 bases from V and 1 base from J, the junction contained 8 bases not matched to a gene. Germline CDR1 reads MNHEY; CDR2 reads SVGAGI. The DNA for the CDR3 is TGTGCCAGCAGTTACCGGGGACAGAGCTTTTCCTACGAGCAGTACTTC. Amino acid sequence: CASSYRGQSFSYEQYF.

This clone was seen once. The chain links TRBV7-8 to TRBJ2-1, with D possibly being TRBD2 (6 bases). The ends were cut back, 6 bases at V and 3 bases at J, with 12 bases in the middle. Germline V gene lookup returns CDR1 SGHVS and CDR2 FQNEAQ. The CDR3 spans 14 residues. CDR3 in amino acids: CASRDGTHYNEQFF. The CDR3 DNA sequence: TGTGCCAGCAGGGACGGGACTCACTACAATGAGCAGTTCTTC. The full variable domain, with the rest looked up from reference TRBV7-8 and TRBJ2-1, is GAGVSQSPRYKVAKRGQDVALRCDPISGHVSLFWYQQALGQGPEFLTYFQNEAQLDKSGLPSDRFFAERPEGSVSTLKIQRTQQEDSAVYLCASRDGTHYNEQFFGPGTRLTVL.

The chain is built from TRBV27 and TRBJ1-1; tentative D call: TRBD1 (5 bases). Germline V gene lookup returns CDR1 MNHEY and CDR2 SMNVEV (reference sequence). V lost 6 bases, J lost 4 bases, and 18 bases lay in between. The CDR3 runs to 15 residues. The CDR3 bases are TGTGCCAGCAGCTTCTCGGGTGCGGGGGGCACTGAAGCTTTCTTT. Protein sequence: CASSFSGAGGTEAFF.

V and J are TRBV6-5 and TRBJ2-7; TRBD2 agrees at 7 bases. Looked up from germline, CDR1 is MNHEY and CDR2 is SVGAGI. The CDR3 spans 14 residues. With V trimmed by 6 bases and J by 2 bases, 7 bases remained unmatched. The CDR3 nucleotides read TGTGCCAGCAGCCGAGCGGGACTCACCTACGAGCAGTACTTC. Protein sequence: CASSRAGLTYEQYF.

The chain joins TRBV28 to TRBJ2-1; 7 positions agree with TRBD1. Germline lookup yields CDR1 MDHEN and CDR2 SYDVKM. J lost 10 bases, V lost 6 bases, and 18 bases had no gene match. CDR3 length: 16 residues. CDR3 protein: CASSPRGRATGREQFF. The DNA of the CDR3 is TGTGCCAGCAGCCCGAGGGGGCGGGCCACGGGCCGCGAGCAGTTCTTC.

The V and J genes are TRBV7-2 and TRBJ2-7; 7 bases are a match to TRBD2. V was clipped by 7 bases and J by 3 bases; unmatched bases: 9. CDR3 length equals 14 residues. The germline V gene has CDR1 SGHTA and CDR2 FQGNSA. CDR3 coding DNA: TGTGCCAGCAACCGGGGGGTTCAGGGCTACGAGCAGTACTTC. Translated, it gives CASNRGVQGYEQYF.

The chain carries TRBV29-1 and TRBJ2-7; TRBD2 aligns across 8 bases. In germline, CDR1 is SQVTM, CDR2 ANQGSEA. J lost 3 bases, V lost 3 bases, and 4 bases had no gene match. This CDR3 has 13 residues. CDR3 in amino acids: CSVESGRIYEQYF. The CDR3 DNA reads TGCAGCGTTGAGAGCGGGAGAATCTACGAGCAGTACTTC.

J is TRBJ2-1 and V is TRBV9; TRBD2 aligns across 13 bases. CDR3 size: 16 residues. Trimming cost V 0 bases and J 12 bases; bases outside gene matches: 9. Germline CDR1 reads SGDLS; CDR2 reads YYNGEE. CDR3 sequence reads: CASSVEARTSGSGQFF. The CDR3 DNA follows: TGTGCCAGCAGCGTAGAAGCCCGGACTAGCGGGAGTGGGCAGTTCTTC.

V is TRBV6-1 and J is TRBJ1-1, with D possibly matching TRBD1 (5 bases). Germline lookup yields CDR1 MNHNS and CDR2 SASEGT. This CDR3 has 12 residues. V lost 5 bases and J lost 11, with 15 bases in between. The CDR3 nucleotides read TGTGCCAGCAGTCCCACGGGGGGGAGGGCTTTCTTT. This encodes CASSPTGGRAFF.

The chain joins TRBV5-6 to TRBJ2-1; TRBD1 matches 10 bases. Germline V gene data show CDR1 as SGHDT and CDR2 as YYEEEE. V trimming: 4 bases; J trimming: 8 bases; junction bases outside the gene matches: 9. The CDR3 consists of 15 residues. The chain's CDR3 is CASSPSRDRGYEQFF. The DNA of the CDR3 is TGTGCCAGCAGCCCAAGCCGGGACAGGGGCTATGAGCAGTTCTTC. Full variable domain (missing parts from reference TRBV5-6 and TRBJ2-1): DAGVTQSPTHLIKTRGQQVTLRCSPKSGHDTVSWYQQALGQGPQFIFQYYEEEERQRGNFPDRFSGHQFPNYSSELNVNALLLGDSALYLCASSPSRDRGYEQFFGPGTRLTVL.

This clone occurred a few times. The chain joins TRBV5-1 to TRBJ2-7; D might be TRBD1 (6 bases). The CDR3 totals 13 residues. V lost 1 base to trimming and J lost 5 bases, with 10 bases between them. Germline-derived CDR1 and CDR2 are SGHRS and YFSETQ. CDR3 DNA sequence: TGCGCCAGCAGCTTGACAGGGTGGGACGAGCAGTACTTC. It yields the protein CASSLTGWDEQYF.

J is TRBJ2-3 and V is TRBV28; 7 bases are a match to TRBD1. The CDR3 is 14 amino acids. Looked up from germline, CDR1 is MDHEN and CDR2 is SYDVKM. With V trimmed by 6 bases and J by 2 bases, 5 bases remained unmatched. CDR3 amino acids: CASSPEGATDTQYF. The CDR3 DNA reads as TGTGCCAGCAGCCCTGAGGGGGCCACAGATACGCAGTATTTT.

This rearrangement joins TRBV4-3 to TRBJ1-2; D is possibly TRBD1 (5 bases). The CDR3 consists of 15 residues. CDR1 is LGHNA, CDR2 YSLEER, per germline. V lost 1 base and J 5 bases, leaving 14 bases between the germline ends. The CDR3 DNA follows: TGCGCCAGCAGCCAAGTGGGTGTAGGGGCGTATGGCTACACCTTC. Its translation: CASSQVGVGAYGYTF.

CDR3 region: CASSLGFLRDSNQPQHF. CDR3 nucleotide sequence: TGTGCCAGCAGTTTAGGCTTTCTCCGGGATAGCAATCAGCCCCAGCATTTT. This chain connects TRBV28 to TRBJ1-5; D uncertain. This CDR3 comprises 17 residues. Trimming shortened V by 2 bases and J by 0 bases, and 14 bases separated the two germline ends. Germline V gene lookup returns CDR1 MDHEN and CDR2 SYDVKM.

The chain recombines TRBV27 with TRBJ1-5; 10 bases match TRBD1. CDR3 length: 17 residues. Unmatched junction bases numbered 7, after V lost 2 bases and J lost 3 bases. CDR1 MNHEY and CDR2 SMNVEV come from the germline V gene (reference sequence). CDR3 in amino acids: CASSLLGTGVVNQPQHF. The CDR3 coding sequence is TGTGCCAGCAGTTTACTGGGGACAGGGGTTGTCAATCAGCCCCAGCATTTT.

This chain links TRBV18 with TRBJ2-7; 7 bases are shared with TRBD1. V shed 0 bases and J 3 bases; nucleotides not matched to a gene: 5. The germline V gene has CDR1 KGHSH and CDR2 LQKENI. The CDR3 totals 15 residues. The CDR3 sequence: CASSPPGTAVYEQYF. In nucleotides, the CDR3 is TGTGCCAGCTCACCACCCGGGACAGCCGTCTACGAGCAGTACTTC. Looking up the rest from reference TRBV18 and TRBJ2-7 gives the full variable domain: NAGVMQNPRHLVRRRGQEARLRCSPMKGHSHVYWYRQLPEEGLKFMVYLQKENIIDESGMPKERFSAEFPKEGPSILRIQQVVRGDSAAYFCASSPPGTAVYEQYFGPGTRLTVT.

CDR3 sequence (DNA): TGTGCCTTCCCCGGGACTAGCGGAGAGGAGCAGTACTTC. Translating gives CAFPGTSGEEQYF. V and J are TRBV30 and TRBJ2-7, with 11 bases aligning to TRBD2. The ends lost 7 bases at V and 7 bases at J; junction bases unmatched: 9. This CDR3 has 13 residues. Germline values: CDR1 GTSNPN, CDR2 SVGIG (reference sequence).

This chain connects TRBV5-8 to TRBJ1-5; possible D gene TRBD1, 5 bases. The CDR3 length is 14 residues. Germline lookup yields CDR1 SGHTS and CDR2 YDEGEE. Trimming cost V 4 bases and J 1 base, with 9 bases left between them. CDR3 in amino acids: CASSVGLSNQPQHF. The CDR3 DNA follows: TGTGCCAGCAGCGTGGGACTAAGCAATCAGCCCCAGCATTTT.